The next 12 T cell receptor beta chains were all read from a single sample in a study of T cell responses to AZD1222 COVID-19 vaccine. Profiled with immunoSEQ multiplex PCR; TCRdb holds only in-frame clones, not every one. The table lists 40,000 to 50,000 clones, 65% to 85% of them singletons, with about 20% in the top ten. The starting material was peripheral blood, obtained 28 days after the second AZD1222 dose. The receptors were gathered from an adult who received the AZD1222 COVID-19 vaccine.

The chain carries TRBV9 and TRBJ1-6; maybe TRBD1 (5 bases). Deletions cut 4 bases from V and 7 bases from J, with 12 bases between. CDR1 and CDR2 (germline): SGDLS, YYNGEE. This CDR3 spans 14 amino acids. The CDR3 coding sequence is TGTGCCAGCAGCCGAGAGGGGATAAATTCACCCCTCCACTTT. Its translation: CASSREGINSPLHF.

This chain connects TRBV4-1 to TRBJ1-2; D is uncertain. Trimming removed 0 bases at V and 2 bases at J, with 4 bases between. The CDR3 spans 13 residues. The V gene's germline CDR1 is MGHRA and CDR2 YSYEKL. The CDR3 coding sequence is TGCGCCAGCAGCCAAGACGGGAACTATGGCTACACCTTC. Its translation is CASSQDGNYGYTF.

The chain carries TRBV4-1 and TRBJ2-1; 9 nucleotides match TRBD1. This CDR3 is 16 amino acids long. CDR1 is MGHRA, CDR2 YSYEKL, per germline. After removal of 0 bases from V and 5 bases from J, the junction contained 5 bases not matched to a gene. The DNA of the CDR3 is TGCGCCAGCAGCCAAGATTTGGGACAGGGAAACAATGAGCAGTTCTTC. This gives the protein CASSQDLGQGNNEQFF.

J is TRBJ1-6 and V is TRBV6-4, with D tentatively TRBD1 (5 bases). The CDR3 sequence is 14 residues long. Per germline, CDR1 MRHNA and CDR2 SNTAGT. V lost 11 bases and J lost 6, with 17 bases in between. The CDR3 region is CAVGTDSGNSPLHF. CDR3 sequence (DNA): TGTGCCGTAGGGACCGACAGTGGTAATTCACCCCTCCACTTT.

The chain has TRBV19 and TRBJ1-1; tentatively, D is TRBD1 (6 bases). Germline V gene lookup returns CDR1 LNHDA and CDR2 SQIVND (reference sequence). CDR3 length: 14 amino acids. Trimming stripped 4 bases from V and 1 base from J, with 10 bases between. The DNA for the CDR3 is TGTGCCAGTAGTACGGGGGCGCGGAACACTGAAGCTTTCTTT. This gives the protein CASSTGARNTEAFF.

This chain connects TRBV11-1 to TRBJ2-1; 8 nucleotides agree with TRBD1. This CDR3 is 16 amino acids long. Germline values: CDR1 SGHAT, CDR2 FQDESV (reference sequence). V lost 0 bases, J lost 4 bases, and 5 bases stayed unmatched. DNA of the CDR3: TGTGCCAGCAGCTTAGCAGGACAGGGAACGTACAATGAGCAGTTCTTC. Translation: CASSLAGQGTYNEQFF.

V is TRBV9 and J is TRBJ2-5; D remains unclear. The CDR3 has 12 residues. CDR1 and CDR2 (germline): SGDLS, YYNGEE. The germline V and J ends were trimmed by 3 bases and 5 bases, with 8 bases remaining between them. The CDR3 bases are TGTGCCAGCAGCGCTCCAGCCGAGACCCAGTACTTC. It translates to CASSAPAETQYF.

The chain is built from TRBV2 and TRBJ2-1; 8 bases line up with TRBD2. This CDR3 comprises 16 residues. Trimming took 5 bases from V and 1 from J; bases not matched to a gene: 7. The germline V gene has CDR1 SNHLY and CDR2 FYNNEI. CDR3 in DNA: TGTGCCAGCAGTCCCGGGGGGGGATTTTCCTACAATGAGCAGTTCTTC. Protein sequence: CASSPGGGFSYNEQFF.

The chain combines TRBV7-3 with TRBJ2-2, with 8 bases lining up with TRBD2. The CDR3 sequence is 16 residues long. Per the germline V gene, CDR1 is SGHTA and CDR2 is FQGTGA. Trimming took 5 bases from V and 3 from J; bases not matched to a gene: 8. CDR3 DNA: TGTGCCAGCAGCCCCCGGGAGGGGATTCACACCGGGGAGCTGTTTTTT. Translating it yields CASSPREGIHTGELFF.

The chain couples TRBV29-1 to TRBJ1-1, with D tentatively TRBD1 (6 bases). V was cut by 5 bases and J by 5 bases, with 24 bases left in between. From germline, CDR1 is SQVTM and CDR2 ANQGSEA. There are 16 residues in the CDR3. This CDR3 is CSVFPPRGASVTEAFF. The CDR3, as DNA: TGCAGCGTTTTCCCTCCCCGGGGGGCGTCGGTAACTGAAGCTTTCTTT. Complete variable domain (other parts from reference TRBV29-1 and TRBJ1-1): SAVISQKPSRDICQRGTSLTIQCQVDSQVTMMFWYRQQPGQSLTLIATANQGSEATYESGFVIDKFPISRPNLTFSTLTVSNMSPEDSSIYLCSVFPPRGASVTEAFFGQGTRLTVV.

The rearrangement uses TRBV28 and TRBJ2-2, with 10 bases matching TRBD1. V shed 6 bases, J shed 1 base, and the junction held 5 bases outside the gene matches. There are 16 residues in the CDR3. The germline V gene has CDR1 MDHEN and CDR2 SYDVKM. CDR3 coding DNA: TGTGCCAGCAGCTCGACAGGGGGCGTGAACACCGGGGAGCTGTTTTTT. It is translated as CASSSTGGVNTGELFF.

The chain carries TRBV4-1 and TRBJ1-5; the D gene is possibly TRBD1 (5 bases). Trimming stripped 0 bases from V and 6 bases from J, with 6 bases between. The CDR3 runs 13 residues. Germline V gene data show CDR1 as MGHRA and CDR2 as YSYEKL. DNA of the CDR3: TGCGCCAGCAGCCAAGATAGGGGTCAGCCCCAGCATTTT. It is translated as CASSQDRGQPQHF.